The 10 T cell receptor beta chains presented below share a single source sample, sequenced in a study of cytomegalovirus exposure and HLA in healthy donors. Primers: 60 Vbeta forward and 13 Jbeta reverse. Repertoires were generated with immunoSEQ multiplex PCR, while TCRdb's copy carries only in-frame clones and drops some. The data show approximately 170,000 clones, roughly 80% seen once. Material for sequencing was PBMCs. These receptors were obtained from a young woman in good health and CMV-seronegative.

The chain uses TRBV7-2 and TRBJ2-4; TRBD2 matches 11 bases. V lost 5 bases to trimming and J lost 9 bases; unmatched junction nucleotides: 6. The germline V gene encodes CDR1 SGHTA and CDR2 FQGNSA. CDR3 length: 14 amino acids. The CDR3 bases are TGTGCCAGCAGCACACTAGCGGGAGAAACCATTCAGTACTTC. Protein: CASSTLAGETIQYF.

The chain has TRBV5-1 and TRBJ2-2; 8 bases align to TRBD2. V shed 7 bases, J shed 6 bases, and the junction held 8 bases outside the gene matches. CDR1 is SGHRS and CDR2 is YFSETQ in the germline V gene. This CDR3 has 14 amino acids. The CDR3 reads CASGTAGEPGELFF. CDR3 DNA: TGCGCCAGCGGAACAGCGGGAGAGCCCGGGGAGCTGTTTTTT.

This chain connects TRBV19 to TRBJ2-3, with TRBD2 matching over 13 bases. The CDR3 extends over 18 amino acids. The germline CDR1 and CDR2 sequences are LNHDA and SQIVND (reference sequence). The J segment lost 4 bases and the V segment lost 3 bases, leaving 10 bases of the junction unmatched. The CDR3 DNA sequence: TGTGCCAGTAGTATCTCCGGACTAGCGGGAGTTCGCGCAGATACGCAGTATTTT. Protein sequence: CASSISGLAGVRADTQYF.

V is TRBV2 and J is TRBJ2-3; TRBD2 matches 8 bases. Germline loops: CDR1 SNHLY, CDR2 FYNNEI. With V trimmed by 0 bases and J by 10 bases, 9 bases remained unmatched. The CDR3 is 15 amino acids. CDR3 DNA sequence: TGTGCCAGCAGTGAAGCTAGCGGGGCGGGACGGGCGCAGTATTTT. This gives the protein CASSEASGAGRAQYF. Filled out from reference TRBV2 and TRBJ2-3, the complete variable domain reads EPEVTQTPSHQVTQMGQEVILRCVPISNHLYFYWYRQILGQKVEFLVSFYNNEISEKSEIFDDQFSVERPDGSNFTLKIRSTKLEDSAMYFCASSEASGAGRAQYFGPGTRLTVL.

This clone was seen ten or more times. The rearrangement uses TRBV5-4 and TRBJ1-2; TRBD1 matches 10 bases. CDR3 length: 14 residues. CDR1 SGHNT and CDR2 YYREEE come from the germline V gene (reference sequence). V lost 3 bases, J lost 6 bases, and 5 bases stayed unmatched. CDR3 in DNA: TGTGCCAGCAGCTACCGGGACAGGGGAGATGGCTACACCTTC. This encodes CASSYRDRGDGYTF.

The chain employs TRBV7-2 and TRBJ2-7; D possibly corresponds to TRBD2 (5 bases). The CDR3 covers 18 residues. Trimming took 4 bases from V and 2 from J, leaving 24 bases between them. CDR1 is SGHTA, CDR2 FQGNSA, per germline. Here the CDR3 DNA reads TGTGCCAGCAGCTCAATTAAGGGTATTTCTAGCCCAACCTACGAGCAGTACTTC. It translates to CASSSIKGISSPTYEQYF.

This chain's CDR3 is CASRYISNFNEQFF. CDR3 coding DNA: TGTGCCAGCAGGTATATTAGTAACTTCAATGAGCAGTTCTTC. The V gene is TRBV2, the J gene TRBJ2-1, with D unresolved. The CDR3 sequence is 14 residues long. The V and J ends lost 6 bases and 6 bases respectively, with 15 bases between them. Germline-derived CDR1 and CDR2 are SNHLY and FYNNEI.

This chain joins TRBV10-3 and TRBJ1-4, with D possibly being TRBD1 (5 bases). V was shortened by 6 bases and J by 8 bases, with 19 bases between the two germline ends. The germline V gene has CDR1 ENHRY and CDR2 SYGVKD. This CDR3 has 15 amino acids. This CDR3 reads CAIRQDSGVGEKLFF. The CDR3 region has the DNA TGTGCCATCAGACAAGACTCGGGGGTTGGAGAAAAACTGTTTTTT.

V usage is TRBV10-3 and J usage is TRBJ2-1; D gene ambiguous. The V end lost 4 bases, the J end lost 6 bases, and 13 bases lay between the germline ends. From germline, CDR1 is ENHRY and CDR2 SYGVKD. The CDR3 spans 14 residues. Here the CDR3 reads CAISGSTTGNEQFF. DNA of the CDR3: TGTGCCATCAGTGGAAGCACCACCGGCAATGAGCAGTTCTTC.

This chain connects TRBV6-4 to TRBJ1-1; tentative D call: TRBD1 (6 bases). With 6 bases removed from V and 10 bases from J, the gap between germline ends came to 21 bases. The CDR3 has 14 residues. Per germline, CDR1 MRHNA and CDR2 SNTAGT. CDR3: CASRKSGTIFAAFF. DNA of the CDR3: TGTGCCAGCAGGAAAAGCGGGACAATATTTGCAGCTTTCTTT.